This T cell receptor beta chain was retrieved from a study of cytomegalovirus exposure and HLA in healthy donors (dated by TCRdb to about 2017). In the study overall: An earlier analysis of approximately 550 of the donors reported approximately 290 Gb of sequence data and some 120 million unique TCR beta sequences from 150 million to 200 million T cells. Roughly 300 gigabases of sequencing data and roughly 80 million unique TCR sequences made up an early release that covered 500 to 650 HLA-typed donors. Of the roughly 400 genotyped donors, roughly 76% were placed in the genetic ancestry cluster associated with self-reported Caucasian donors. The aim of the study was to test whether cataloging public T cell receptors could identify signatures of past pathogen exposure. The study used immunosequencing to profile the T cell repertoires of approximately 640 subjects and linked those repertoires to cytomegalovirus serostatus. A separate validation cohort of about 110 different subjects was used in addition to the 666-subject first cohort. High-throughput TCR immunosequencing, statistical association of individual TCRs with disease status, and machine learning were combined to predict cytomegalovirus infection status. In a later analysis, previously published TCR beta repertoires from several hundred donors were re-analyzed and high-resolution HLA genotyping was added so that TCR occurrence patterns could be studied. In the later analysis, no new phenotypic data were used to find candidate immune exposures; instead, reliance was placed on TCR beta sequences and their occurrence across donors. In an earlier analysis of roughly 600 of the donors, high-throughput TCR beta sequencing was used to judge whether each TCR beta V gene segment behaved as functional or pseudogenic. Donor age, sex, ethnicity and CMV serostatus were collected together with the repertoire data. In a later genetic analysis, genome-wide SNP genotypes for about three fifths of the roughly 670 donors were used, and that subset was treated as a discovery cohort. Every repertoire in the discovery cohort had been generated on one and the same sequencing platform. HLA typing included class I and class II loci at four-digit resolution. Typing coverage varied by locus: about 629-640 donors for A, B, C, DRB1 and DQB1; roughly 520 for DQA1; approximately 610 for DPA1; approximately 470 for DPB1. About five DR-DQ haplotypes were treated as single units for association and clustering because of strong linkage in the cohort. Among a few hundred genotyped donors of the cohort, an average of roughly 240,000 unique TCR beta nucleotide sequences were sequenced per donor, about a sixth of them non-productive.

Here V drops 7 bases and J drops 1 base, and the junction holds 5 bases not matched to any gene. Taken from the germline V gene, the CDR1 and CDR2 loops are SNHLY and FYNNEI. Taken from cysteine to phenylalanine, the CDR3 has 14 residues. The DNA shown is the 42-base CDR3, in frame from base 1. Findings and caveats that apply to the study as a whole: V-gene and J-gene trimming of TCR beta chains was associated with a missense DCLRE1C variant in a later genetic analysis, and the association was replicated in an independent cohort. Immune exposure information for the cohort was limited to CMV serostatus. Because some donors lacked HLA typing at each locus, the association tests relied only on the typed subset. Most CMV-associated TCR beta chains appeared to be HLA-restricted in a later analysis, and the HLA associations seemed to be driven largely by CMV exposure. Linkage disequilibrium might explain the correlated functional status among segregating V segments, but an unknown experimental factor could not be ruled out. Because counts were too low, roughly 18 rarely observed V segments, including chromosome 9 orphons, were left out of the earlier analysis of some 640 of the donors. A later genetic analysis reported fewer N-insertions in productive TCRs among donors in an Asian-associated ancestry cluster than the roughly 700-donor mean. Broadly in line with IMGT annotations, most TCR beta V segments showed up in productive rearrangements about 90% or about 30% of the time in an earlier analysis of 450 to 750 of the donors. A later analysis found that TCR association rates varied across HLA loci, with DRB1 alleles showing the most associated TCRs and HLA-C alleles the fewest. In a later analysis, several top co-occurrence clusters were reported to appear linked to parvovirus B19, influenza, CMV and Epstein-Barr virus. In vitro tests confirmed that a few of the cytomegalovirus-associated TCR beta chains recognize cytomegalovirus antigens. Across donors, most TCR sequences were observed very rarely, whereas some public TCRs were present in many individuals. Because the 87-base-pair reads could not distinguish some IMGT-functional V segments, including TRBV6-2 and TRBV6-3, those segments were excluded. Presence/absence analyses assumed roughly uniform sequencing depth across donors, an assumption that may not hold. When HLA alleles, especially DR and DQ, strongly co-occurred, attributing TCR associations to individual alleles was difficult. A group of highly shared sequence variants was considered likely to be a technical artifact of the sequencing pipeline. A total of roughly 160 TCR beta chains were listed by the study as associated with cytomegalovirus. According to the authors, the approach could potentially be generalized to other disease states and immunological phenotypes. A later analysis found that HLA-associated TCR beta chains were more clonally expanded and had lower generation probabilities than equally common non-associated chains. Specific HLA alleles were associated with 18,000 or so TCR beta sequences at a false discovery rate of 0.05 in a later analysis. Cytomegalovirus status was reported to be diagnosed by the classifier with high specificity and sensitivity in both the original and validation cohorts. A further reported finding was that TCR beta sequences accurately predicted the HLA-A and HLA-B alleles for most subjects in the first cohort. In this cohort, only TCR beta chains were sequenced, and detectable features were limited by the absence of alpha or paired-chain data.

As for this clone: The antigen this receptor binds is unknown. Base qualities are not at hand, and no much larger clone is one base apart.

The cohort comprised 710 or so healthy bone marrow donors. At the time of sampling, all cohort members were nominally healthy, though unrecorded immune exposures were likely present. The donor tested CMV seropositive, placing the donor among the 290 or so seropositive members of the cohort. Every donor gave a peripheral blood sample, and the peripheral blood mononuclear cells from that sample were used for TCR beta sequencing. The Qiagen DNeasy Blood Extraction Kit was used to extract genomic DNA from the blood cell samples. Library preparation employed the immunoSEQ multiplex PCR assay. A mixture of 60 forward primers for TCR Vbeta segments and 13 reverse primers for TCR Jbeta segments was used in the multiplex PCR. The CDR3 region of rearranged TCR beta genes was amplified from genomic DNA by a multiplex PCR assay. On the Illumina HiSeq System, the amplified TCR beta libraries were sequenced as 87-base-pair reads. The source study handled its data this way. Across the roughly 670 repertoires, a later analysis counted some 80 million unique TCR beta chains, some 11 million of which were shared by at least two donors. To remove PCR and sequencing errors, raw reads were error-corrected and collapsed into unique sequences using a nearest-neighbor algorithm that merged closely related sequences. V, D and J gene segments were assigned by aligning CDR3 sequences to IMGT reference sequences. For a sequence to be retained, at least a six-nucleotide match to both a V gene segment and a J gene segment was required. A rearrangement counted as productive if the CDR3 had no stop codons and remained in frame with V and J, and every other rearrangement counted as non-productive. Following IMGT convention, CDR3 was defined as the stretch from the second conserved V-encoded cysteine to the conserved J-encoded phenylalanine. The earlier analysis of 587 of the donors excluded any sequence lacking an unambiguous match to a single V gene segment. In an earlier analysis of a few hundred of the donors, V segments were called functional above 56.7% productive rearrangements and were called segregating when the between-donor standard deviation exceeded 5%. A statistical classification framework was developed to diagnose cytomegalovirus status using the catalog of TCR beta chain sequences. In a later analysis, V and J genes were assigned by comparing TCR nucleotide sequences against IMGT/GENE-DB human TR gene sequences. The TCRdist pipeline was used in a later analysis to assign CDR3 sequences and most-parsimonious VDJ recombination scenarios. In a later analysis, each TCR beta chain was defined by its CDR3 amino acid sequence together with its V-gene family, and reads without a unique V-gene family were excluded. As a way to deal with suspected cross-contamination and a sequencing artifact, a later analysis dropped hundreds of nucleotide sequences that were highly shared and had low generation probability. A later analysis calculated a clonal expansion index for each public chain from normalized within-repertoire ranks of inferred template counts. In a later analysis, generation probabilities were computed using a VDJ recombination model fitted to out-of-frame rearrangements, and the results were checked against IGoR. Hypergeometric tests were used in a later analysis to score TCR-TCR, TCR-HLA and TCR-CMV co-occurrence, with a repertoire-size bias correction applied to the TCR pairs. To estimate false discovery rates, a later analysis permuted the HLA or CMV assignments 20 times. A later analysis grouped co-occurring TCRs with DBSCAN, adding TCRdist sequence similarity when clustering within HLA-allele-positive subsets. Co-occurrence clustering excluded repertoires with fewer than 30,000 or more than 120,000 public chains, plus five with anomalous nucleotide sharing. Entries here come from immuneACCESS through TCRdb and include only in-frame sequences with V and J called. Some clones fail to appear in such tables; in the studies checked, an unresolved V gene covers under half of the shortfall, and the cause of the remainder is unknown. V and J calls and clone size come straight from that table; D and trimming were deduced from the DNA. A total of roughly 120,000 clones appear in this sample, around 74% of them only once. The ten largest clonotypes hold around 4% of the sample.

The source of this sequence is a woman in her fifties or sixties in good health and CMV-seropositive. Rearrangement joined TRBV2 to TRBJ2-3, with 7 junctional bases fitting TRBD1. Sequencing used PBMCs. CDR3 sequence: CASKTGPGTDTQYF. In nucleotide form, the sequence is TGTGCCAGCAAGACAGGGCCTGGCACAGATACGCAGTATTTT.